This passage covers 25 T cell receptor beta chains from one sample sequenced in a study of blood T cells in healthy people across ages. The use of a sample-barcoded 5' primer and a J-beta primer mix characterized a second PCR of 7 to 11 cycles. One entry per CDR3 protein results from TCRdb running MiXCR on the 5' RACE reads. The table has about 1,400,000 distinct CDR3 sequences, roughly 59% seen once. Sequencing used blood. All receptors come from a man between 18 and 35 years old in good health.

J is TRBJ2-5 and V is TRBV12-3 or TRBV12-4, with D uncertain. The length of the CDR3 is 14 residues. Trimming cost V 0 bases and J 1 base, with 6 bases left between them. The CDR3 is CASSLASTQETQYF. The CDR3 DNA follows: TGTGCCAGCAGTTTAGCGAGCACCCAAGAGACCCAGTACTTC.

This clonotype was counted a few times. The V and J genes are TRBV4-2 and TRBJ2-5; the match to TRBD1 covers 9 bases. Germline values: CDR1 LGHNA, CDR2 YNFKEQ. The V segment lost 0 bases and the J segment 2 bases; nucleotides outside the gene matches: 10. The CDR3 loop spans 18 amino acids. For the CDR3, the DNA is TGTGCCAGCAGCCAAGATCCTTCGCCGGGACAGGGTCAAGAGACCCAGTACTTC. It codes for CASSQDPSPGQGQETQYF.

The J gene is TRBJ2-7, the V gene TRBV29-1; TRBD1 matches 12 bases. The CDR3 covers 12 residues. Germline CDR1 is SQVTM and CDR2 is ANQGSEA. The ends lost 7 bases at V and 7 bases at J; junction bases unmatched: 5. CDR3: CSAGQGAREQYF. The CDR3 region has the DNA TGCAGCGCGGGACAGGGGGCGAGAGAGCAGTACTTC.

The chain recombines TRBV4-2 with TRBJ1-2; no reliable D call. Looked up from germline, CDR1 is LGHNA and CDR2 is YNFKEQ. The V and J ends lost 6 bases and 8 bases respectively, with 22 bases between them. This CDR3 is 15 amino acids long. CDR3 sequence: CASRMDRISTQGYTF. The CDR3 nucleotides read TGTGCCAGCAGAATGGACCGTATTTCGACTCAGGGCTACACCTTC.

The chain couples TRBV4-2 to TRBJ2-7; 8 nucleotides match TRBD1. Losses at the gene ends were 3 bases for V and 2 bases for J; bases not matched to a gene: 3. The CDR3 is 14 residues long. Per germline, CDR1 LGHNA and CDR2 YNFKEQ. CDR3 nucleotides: TGTGCCAGCAGCCAGACAGGGGAAGCCTACGAGCAGTACTTC. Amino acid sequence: CASSQTGEAYEQYF.

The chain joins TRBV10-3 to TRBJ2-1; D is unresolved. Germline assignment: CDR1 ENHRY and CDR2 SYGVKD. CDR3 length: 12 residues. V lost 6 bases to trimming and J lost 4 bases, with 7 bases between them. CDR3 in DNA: TGTGCCATCAGCCCCGATTACAATGAGCAGTTCTTC. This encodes CAISPDYNEQFF.

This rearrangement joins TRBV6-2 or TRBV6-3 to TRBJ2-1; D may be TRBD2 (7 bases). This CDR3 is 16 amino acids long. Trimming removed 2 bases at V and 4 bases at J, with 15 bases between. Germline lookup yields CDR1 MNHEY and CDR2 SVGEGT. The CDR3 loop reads CASSYSWGRGYNEQFF. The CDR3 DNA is TGTGCCAGCAGTTACAGTTGGGGGCGGGGGTACAATGAGCAGTTCTTC.

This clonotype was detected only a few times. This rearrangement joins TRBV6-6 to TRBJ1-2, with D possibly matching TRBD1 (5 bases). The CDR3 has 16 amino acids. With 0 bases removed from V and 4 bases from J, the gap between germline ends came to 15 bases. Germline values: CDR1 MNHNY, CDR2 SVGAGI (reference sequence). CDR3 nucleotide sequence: TGTGCCAGCAGTTACTCTCCAACCGGGACGGTCTATGGCTACACCTTC. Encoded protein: CASSYSPTGTVYGYTF.

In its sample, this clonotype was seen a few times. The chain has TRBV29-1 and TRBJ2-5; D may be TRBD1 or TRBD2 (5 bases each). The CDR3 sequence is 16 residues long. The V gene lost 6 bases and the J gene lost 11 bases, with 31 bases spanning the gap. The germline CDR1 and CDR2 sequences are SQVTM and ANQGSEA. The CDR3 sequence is CSVRRAREGAPGEQYF. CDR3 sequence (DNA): TGCAGCGTCCGAAGAGCGCGAGAAGGGGCGCCTGGGGAGCAGTACTTC.

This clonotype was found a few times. The CDR3 loop is CASSLMLHSGANVLTF. For the CDR3, the DNA is TGTGCCAGCAGCTTAATGCTGCACTCTGGGGCCAACGTCCTGACTTTC. This chain connects TRBV7-9 to TRBJ2-6; D gene uncertain. This CDR3 has 16 residues. Germline V gene lookup returns CDR1 SEHNR and CDR2 FQNEAQ (reference sequence). Trimming removed 2 bases from V and 0 bases from J, with 8 bases in between.

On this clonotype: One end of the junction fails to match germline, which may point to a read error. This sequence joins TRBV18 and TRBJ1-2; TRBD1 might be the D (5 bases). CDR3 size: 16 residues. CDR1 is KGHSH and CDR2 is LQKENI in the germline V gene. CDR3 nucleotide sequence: TGTACCAGCTCACCACCGGGGACTCAGGCTAACTATGGCTACACCTTC. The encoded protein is CTSSPPGTQANYGYTF.

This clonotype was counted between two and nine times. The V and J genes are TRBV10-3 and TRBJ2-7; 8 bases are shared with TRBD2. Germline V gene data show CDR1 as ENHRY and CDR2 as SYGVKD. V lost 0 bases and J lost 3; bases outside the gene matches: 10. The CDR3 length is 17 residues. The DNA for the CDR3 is TGTGCCATCAGTGAGTCGGTGGGTAGCGGGGTCTTCTACGAGCAGTACTTC. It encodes CAISESVGSGVFYEQYF.

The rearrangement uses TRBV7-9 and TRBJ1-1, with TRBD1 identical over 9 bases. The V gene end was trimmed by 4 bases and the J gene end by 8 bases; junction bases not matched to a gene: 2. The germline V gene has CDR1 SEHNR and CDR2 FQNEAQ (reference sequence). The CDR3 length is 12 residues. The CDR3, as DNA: TGTGCCAGCAGCTCCACAGGGGGCGAAGCTTTCTTT. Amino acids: CASSSTGGEAFF.

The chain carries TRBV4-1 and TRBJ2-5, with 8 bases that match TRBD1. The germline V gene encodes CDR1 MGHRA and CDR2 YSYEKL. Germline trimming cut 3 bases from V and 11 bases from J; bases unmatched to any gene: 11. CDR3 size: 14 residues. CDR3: CASSQGQVPDEQYF. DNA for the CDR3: TGCGCCAGCAGCCAGGGACAGGTTCCCGATGAGCAGTACTTC.

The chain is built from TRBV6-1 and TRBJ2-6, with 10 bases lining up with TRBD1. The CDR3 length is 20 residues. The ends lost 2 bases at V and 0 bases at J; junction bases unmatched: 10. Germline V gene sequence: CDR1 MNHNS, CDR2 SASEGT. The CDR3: CASSESIGTGAFSGANVLTF. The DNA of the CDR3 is TGTGCCAGCAGTGAATCAATCGGGACAGGGGCTTTCTCTGGGGCCAACGTCCTGACTTTC.

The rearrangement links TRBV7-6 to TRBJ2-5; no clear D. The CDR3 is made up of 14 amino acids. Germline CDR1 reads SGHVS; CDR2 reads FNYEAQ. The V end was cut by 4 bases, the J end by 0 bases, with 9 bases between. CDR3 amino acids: CASSSTSYQETQYF. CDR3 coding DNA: TGTGCCAGCAGCTCAACTTCGTACCAAGAGACCCAGTACTTC.

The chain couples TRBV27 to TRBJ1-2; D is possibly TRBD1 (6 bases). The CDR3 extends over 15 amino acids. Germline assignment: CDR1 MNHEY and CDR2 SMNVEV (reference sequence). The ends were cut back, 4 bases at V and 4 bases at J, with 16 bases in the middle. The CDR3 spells CASSSLNRVGYGYTF. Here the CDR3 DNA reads TGTGCCAGCAGTTCCCTTAACAGGGTGGGCTATGGCTACACCTTC.

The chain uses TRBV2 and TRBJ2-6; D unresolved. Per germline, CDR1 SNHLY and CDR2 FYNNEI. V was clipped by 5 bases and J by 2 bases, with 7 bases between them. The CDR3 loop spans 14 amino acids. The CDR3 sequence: CASSTGPGANVLTF. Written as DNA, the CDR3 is TGTGCCAGCAGTACCGGGCCTGGGGCCAACGTCCTGACTTTC.

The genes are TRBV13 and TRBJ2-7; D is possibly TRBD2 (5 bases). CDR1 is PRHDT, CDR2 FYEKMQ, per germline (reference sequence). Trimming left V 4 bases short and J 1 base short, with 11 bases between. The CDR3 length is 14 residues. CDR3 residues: CASSSGGISYEQYF. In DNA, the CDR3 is TGTGCCAGCAGCTCTGGAGGCATATCCTACGAGCAGTACTTC.

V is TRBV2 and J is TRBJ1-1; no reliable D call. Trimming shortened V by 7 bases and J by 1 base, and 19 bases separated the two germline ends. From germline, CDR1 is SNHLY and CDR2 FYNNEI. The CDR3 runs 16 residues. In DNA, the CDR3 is TGTGCCAGCAAGGTGGCCGGGAACAGACGGAACACTGAAGCTTTCTTT. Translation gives CASKVAGNRRNTEAFF.

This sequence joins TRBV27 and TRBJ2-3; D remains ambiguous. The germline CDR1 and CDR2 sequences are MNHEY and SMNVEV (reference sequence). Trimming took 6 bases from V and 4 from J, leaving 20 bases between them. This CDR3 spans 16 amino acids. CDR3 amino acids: CASSFTALHSPDTQYF. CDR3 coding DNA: TGTGCCAGCAGCTTTACAGCCCTCCACAGTCCAGATACGCAGTATTTT.

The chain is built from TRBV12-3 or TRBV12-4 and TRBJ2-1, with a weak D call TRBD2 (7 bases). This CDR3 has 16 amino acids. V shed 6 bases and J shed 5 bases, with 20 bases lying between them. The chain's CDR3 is CASSGGPGGWNNEQFF. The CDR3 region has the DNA TGTGCCAGCAGCGGGGGGCCCGGGGGGTGGAACAATGAGCAGTTCTTC.

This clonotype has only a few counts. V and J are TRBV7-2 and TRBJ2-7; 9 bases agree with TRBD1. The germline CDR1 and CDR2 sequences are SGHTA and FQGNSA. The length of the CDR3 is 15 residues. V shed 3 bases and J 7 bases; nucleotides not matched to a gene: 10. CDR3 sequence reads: CASSFVGTGSREQYF. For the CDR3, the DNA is TGTGCCAGCAGCTTTGTAGGGACAGGGTCGCGGGAGCAGTACTTC. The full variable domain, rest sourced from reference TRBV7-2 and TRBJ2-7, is GAGVSQSPSNKVTEKGKDVELRCDPISGHTALYWYRQSLGQGLEFLIYFQGNSAPDKSGLPSDRFSAERTGGSVSTLTIQRTQQEDSAVYLCASSFVGTGSREQYFGPGTRLTVT.

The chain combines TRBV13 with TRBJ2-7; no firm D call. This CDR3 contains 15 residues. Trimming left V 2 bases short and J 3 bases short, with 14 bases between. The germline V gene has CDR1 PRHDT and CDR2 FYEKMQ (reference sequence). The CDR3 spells CASSLFPSLDYEQYF. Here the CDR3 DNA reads TGTGCCAGCAGCTTATTTCCAAGTCTGGACTACGAGCAGTACTTC.

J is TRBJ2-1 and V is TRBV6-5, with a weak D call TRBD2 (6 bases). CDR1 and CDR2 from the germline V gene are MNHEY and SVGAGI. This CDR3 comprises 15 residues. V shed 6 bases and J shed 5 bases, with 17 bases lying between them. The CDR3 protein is CASRTRRRAHNEQFF. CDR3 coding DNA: TGTGCCAGCAGAACCCGGAGGAGGGCCCACAATGAGCAGTTCTTC.